This T cell receptor beta chain came from a study of T cells in Graves' hyperthyroidism and ophthalmopathy. General study findings and limits: A model of 13 V-J pairs discriminated ophthalmopathy from stable hyperthyroidism.

It was at first hyperthyroidism diagnosis, before any ophthalmopathy symptoms, that the blood sample was taken. RNA transcripts yielded amplified TCR beta CDR3 regions. First-round RT-PCR targeting the TCR CDR3 was performed with the HTBI primer set. TCRdb ran MiXCR on the multiplex PCR reads and lists one entry per CDR3 protein. The top ten hold approximately 5.7% of the sample, which has approximately 620,000 distinct CDR3 sequences, roughly 13% seen once. Germline trimming cut 4 bases from V and 0 bases from J; bases unmatched to any gene: 6. Germline V CDR1 and CDR2: SGHRS, YFSETQ. This CDR3 has 16 residues. The table lists this clonotype with many counts. Antigen specificity is unknown.

This receptor was identified in a woman aged 25 to 39 with Graves' hyperthyroidism that later progressed to Graves' ophthalmopathy. Sequencing was done on a sample of blood. This chain joins TRBV5-1 and TRBJ2-3; TRBD2 agrees at 9 bases. CDR3 loop: CASSTPTSGSTDTQYF. The CDR3 DNA follows: TGCGCCAGCAGCACACCTACTAGCGGGAGCACAGATACGCAGTATTTT.